Each of the 3 T cell receptor beta chains below was sequenced from the same sample in a study of cytomegalovirus exposure and HLA in healthy donors. Primers included in the PCR were 60 Vbeta and 13 Jbeta primers. Produced via immunoSEQ multiplex PCR; TCRdb's table is partial and in-frame only. The top ten clones hold 2% to 2.5% of a sample with 150,000 to 200,000 clones, over 65% of them seen once. Sequenced input: PBMCs. The receptors were sampled from a man aged 60 to 69 in good health and CMV-seronegative.

The chain joins TRBV19 to TRBJ2-7; TRBD2 is a possible D gene (6 bases). Germline lookup yields CDR1 LNHDA and CDR2 SQIVND (reference sequence). The CDR3 consists of 12 residues. V lost 6 bases, J lost 7 bases, and 13 bases lay in between. Here the CDR3 reads CASSQGLREQYF. The CDR3 coding sequence is TGTGCCAGTAGCCAGGGACTTCGGGAGCAGTACTTC.

This chain joins TRBV10-3 and TRBJ2-7, with D perhaps TRBD1 (5 bases). With 3 bases removed from V and 2 bases from J, the gap between germline ends came to 14 bases. The CDR3 covers 15 residues. Germline loops: CDR1 ENHRY, CDR2 SYGVKD. This CDR3 is CAISEGALGTYEQYF. CDR3 sequence (DNA): TGTGCCATCAGTGAAGGGGCGCTAGGGACCTACGAGCAGTACTTC.

The chain combines TRBV7-3 with TRBJ2-3; D gene unclear. This CDR3 is built from 11 residues. The germline CDR1 and CDR2 sequences are SGHTA and FQGTGA. With 4 bases removed from V and 5 bases from J, the gap between germline ends came to 4 bases. The CDR3, as DNA: TGTGCCAGCAGCTCCCGAGATACGCAGTATTTT. This gives the protein CASSSRDTQYF.